This T cell receptor (beta chain) was identified in a study of blood T cell repertoires in COVID-19. The overall study: The study drew acute and convalescent COVID-19 samples from the United States, Italy and Spain. T cells, B-cell-depleted T cells, or PBMCs supplied cDNA or gDNA.

Original handling: Amplification with reference gene primers provided the estimates of nucleated cell counts. The repertoire was sequenced with immunoSEQ multiplex PCR; TCRdb's copy has only in-frame clones and lacks some. V and J calls and clone size are copied from that table; D and trimming were computed from the DNA. The table shows about 78,000 clones, with 90% occurring only once. This CDR3 has 16 amino acids. The germline V gene has CDR1 SGHRS and CDR2 YFSETQ. Trimming removed 0 bases at V and 9 bases at J, with 21 bases between. The sample was peripheral blood. This sequence was found in a woman between 45 and 60 years old in a cohort sampled during active COVID-19. The genes are TRBV5-1 and TRBJ1-2; D unresolved. The CDR3 nucleotides are TGCGCCAGCAGCTTGGGGGTAACGGATCCCTCGGGAAGCTACACCTTC. Its translation: CASSLGVTDPSGSYTF.